This is a list of T cell receptor beta chains from one sample in a study of PD-1 blockade in classical Hodgkin lymphoma. Some clones are missing from TCRdb's copy, which holds only in-frame ones; the method was immunoSEQ multiplex PCR. Here the sample spans roughly 7,700 clones, about nine tenths being singletons. This specimen consisted of CD4+ T cells from blood, obtained at baseline. The source of these receptors is a human donor with classical Hodgkin lymphoma. CDR3s include the opening cysteine and the closing phenylalanine or tryptophan. Size is stated for part of the rows, as once, few or many counts, or as a class when the clone is expanded.

cdr3_length,clone_size,j_call,v_call,cdr3_aa
11,-,TRBJ1-2,TRBV20-1,CSARGPDGYTF
11,-,TRBJ2-1,TRBV7-5,CVRSTRNEQFF
13,few,TRBJ2-5,TRBV5-1,CASSATGPETQYF
15,-,-,TRBV5-4,CASSRTSGSSYEQYF
15,-,TRBJ2-2,TRBV30,CAWNVDYRNTGELFF
13,-,TRBJ2-5,TRBV5-4,CASSSGIQETQYF
15,-,TRBJ2-3,TRBV7-6,CASKGLAGGTDTQYF
13,-,TRBJ2-3,TRBV5-1,CASSFPGGDTQYF
14,-,TRBJ2-7,TRBV7-9,CASSLNSISYEQYF
16,-,TRBJ2-2,TRBV10-3,CAISESNRIGTGELFF
15,once,TRBJ2-1,TRBV5-1,CASSREGGQNNEQFF
15,-,TRBJ2-5,TRBV7-2,CASSTQGGQGQTQYF
18,-,TRBJ2-2,TRBV5-1,CASSKDAGGPWKTGELFF
15,-,TRBJ1-1,TRBV9,CASSVWGTVNTEAFF
15,-,TRBJ2-2,TRBV28,CASSRTSVNTGELFF
14,-,TRBJ2-5,TRBV4-1,CASSQRRRGETQYF
12,-,TRBJ2-7,TRBV9,CASSVDSDEQYF
14,-,TRBJ2-7,TRBV18,CASSPPSRGGEPDF
15,-,TRBJ1-2,TRBV5-1,CASSLAEGGFYGYTF
15,-,TRBJ1-2,TRBV2,CASGWDRGSLYGYTF
15,-,TRBJ2-7,TRBV7-2,CASSFLIKSSYEQYF
15,-,TRBJ2-2,TRBV6-5,CASSYSGGWGGELFF
16,-,TRBJ2-1,TRBV7-2,CASSRPGTSGGYEQFF
14,-,TRBJ2-5,TRBV10-3,CAISELGSGETQYF
14,-,TRBJ2-5,TRBV4-2,CASSQDRGVGTQYF
13,-,TRBJ2-2,TRBV6-5,CASSYPGLGELFF
12,-,TRBJ2-1,TRBV2,CASSDNSNEQFF
15,-,TRBJ2-2,TRBV27,CASSLDRSLTGELFF
15,-,TRBJ1-6,TRBV5-1,CASSLTRGYNSPLHF
13,-,TRBJ1-2,TRBV5-4,CASSQQGRYGYTF
15,-,TRBJ2-5,TRBV27,CASTPRQGPQETQYF
18,-,TRBJ2-1,TRBV5-1,CASSFRTSGGAQYNEQFF
14,once,TRBJ2-7,TRBV5-1,CASSIGQGGNEQYF
14,-,TRBJ2-5,TRBV9,CASSVGGAEETQYF
14,-,TRBJ2-7,TRBV5-4,CASSRTETTYEQYF
13,-,TRBJ2-5,TRBV6-5,CASTPAGQETQYF
12,-,TRBJ1-1,TRBV19,CASRLGQAEAFF
17,-,TRBJ2-1,TRBV28,CASTSAGTPNSYNEQFF
15,-,TRBJ1-2,TRBV4-1,CASSRGLRVPDGYTF
15,once,TRBJ2-1,TRBV11-1,CASSLGIGKVDEQFF
12,few,TRBJ2-7,TRBV28,CASSFQNYEQYF
17,-,TRBJ2-2,TRBV7-8,CASSFYERLAVTGELFF
19,-,TRBJ2-6,TRBV13,CASSRGQGLVLTGANVLTF
14,-,TRBJ1-1,TRBV10-3,CAIRTTGAAPEAFF
15,-,TRBJ2-5,TRBV27,CASSLSSGLGETQYF
14,-,TRBJ2-4,TRBV27,CASSAAVFPYIQYF
14,-,TRBJ2-7,TRBV6-5,CASKQDYSSYEQYF
15,-,TRBJ2-7,TRBV7-8,CASSVWTGRSSGQYF
13,-,TRBJ1-2,TRBV7-2,CASSLAPGLGYTF
16,-,TRBJ2-3,TRBV9,CASSVVSGGRTDTQYF
15,-,TRBJ2-6,TRBV18,CASSPNLAGANVLTF